This note documents a single T cell receptor (beta chain) sequence. The antigen remains undetermined. With 60 Vbeta and 13 Jbeta primers, the PCR was carried out. Measured with immunoSEQ multiplex PCR; TCRdb has only the in-frame clones, and not every one. The sample holds some 200,000 clones, about 81% seen once. The CDR3 spans 14 residues. Per the germline V gene, CDR1 is SGDLS and CDR2 is YYNGEE. The data stem from a study of cytomegalovirus exposure and HLA in healthy donors. Study context: As released early, the data held 80 million to 90 million unique TCRs from HLA-typed donors.

Findings and limits, study-wide: The HLA-A and HLA-B alleles of most subjects were reportedly predicted accurately from TCR beta sequences.

The sequence was obtained from a woman aged 45-60 years in good health and CMV-seropositive. The sequencing sample was made of PBMCs. V is TRBV9 and J is TRBJ2-5, with D possibly being TRBD1 (6 bases). Near its end, the DNA agrees better with TRBJ2-7, so the J call may be wrong. In DNA, the CDR3 is TGTGCCAGCAGCGTAGGGGGACAAAATCACGAGCAGTACTTC. Translating it yields CASSVGGQNHEQYF.